This T cell receptor (beta chain) was sequenced in a study of PD-L1 blockade in urothelial cancer. Study details: Male sex and bladder-origin urothelial cancer were recorded for about 85% of the roughly 30 patients.

TCRdb keeps only in-frame clones here, not all; method: immunoSEQ multiplex PCR. The sample lists tens of thousands of clones, around 88% occurring once. After removal of 5 bases from V and 2 bases from J, the junction contained 4 bases not matched to a gene. CDR1 is SEHNR, CDR2 FQNEAQ, per germline (reference sequence). The CDR3 has 14 amino acids. The clonotype originates from a man in his 60s with urothelial cancer. The rearrangement uses TRBV7-9 and TRBJ2-5, with 8 bases matching TRBD1. The input for sequencing was PBMCs, taken around atezolizumab (anti-PD-L1) treatment. In nucleotides, the CDR3 is TGTGCCAGCAGCCTGACAGGGGATCAAGAGACCCAGTACTTC. The encoded protein is CASSLTGDQETQYF.